The T cell receptor beta chain under discussion was sequenced for a study of T cell responses to AZD1222 COVID-19 vaccine. Study-wide results and caveats: Across the whole spike, CD4 TCRs peaked at regions 160-218 and 743-854. Scientists sampled the repertoires only once the peak T cell response had passed. Nearly half of the spike-specific TCRs reportedly recognize variant regions that carry no mutations.

With respect to this clone: What it binds is not known.

Produced via immunoSEQ multiplex PCR; TCRdb's table is partial and in-frame only. Among approximately 100,000 clones listed, 90% were seen once. The CDR3 covers 14 residues. Trimming cost V 5 bases and J 3 bases, with 11 bases left between them. CDR1 MNHEY and CDR2 SVGAGI come from the germline V gene. This TCR was sampled from an adult in good health. The J gene is TRBJ1-3, the V gene TRBV6-5; D not certain. The sequenced sample was peripheral blood, obtained on day 0 of AZD1222 vaccination. In nucleotides, the CDR3 is TGTGCCAGCAGTCCTTCGGACTTTGGAAACACCATATATTTT. This sequence encodes CASSPSDFGNTIYF.